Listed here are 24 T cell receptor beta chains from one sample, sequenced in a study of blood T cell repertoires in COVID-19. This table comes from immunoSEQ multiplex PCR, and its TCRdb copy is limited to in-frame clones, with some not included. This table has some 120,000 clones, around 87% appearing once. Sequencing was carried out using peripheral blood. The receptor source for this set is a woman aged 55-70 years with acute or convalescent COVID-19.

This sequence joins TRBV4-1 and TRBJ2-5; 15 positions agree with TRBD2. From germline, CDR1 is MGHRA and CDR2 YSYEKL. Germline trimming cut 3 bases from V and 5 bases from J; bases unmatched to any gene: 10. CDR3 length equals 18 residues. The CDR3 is CASSHPSGLAGGDETQYF. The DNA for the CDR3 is TGCGCCAGCAGCCATCCATCAGGACTAGCGGGAGGGGATGAGACCCAGTACTTC.

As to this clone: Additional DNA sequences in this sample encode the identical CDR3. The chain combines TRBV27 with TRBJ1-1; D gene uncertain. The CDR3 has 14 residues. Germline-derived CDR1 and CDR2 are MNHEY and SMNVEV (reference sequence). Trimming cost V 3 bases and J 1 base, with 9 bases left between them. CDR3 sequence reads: CASSLLAGNTEAFF. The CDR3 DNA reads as TGTGCCAGCAGTTTGCTGGCGGGGAACACTGAAGCTTTCTTT.

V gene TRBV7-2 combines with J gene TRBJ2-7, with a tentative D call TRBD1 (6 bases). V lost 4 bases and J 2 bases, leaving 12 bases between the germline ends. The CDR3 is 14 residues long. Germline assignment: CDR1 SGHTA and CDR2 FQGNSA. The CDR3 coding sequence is TGTGCCAGCAGCTCGGGGACATTCCCCTACGAGCAGTACTTC. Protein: CASSSGTFPYEQYF.

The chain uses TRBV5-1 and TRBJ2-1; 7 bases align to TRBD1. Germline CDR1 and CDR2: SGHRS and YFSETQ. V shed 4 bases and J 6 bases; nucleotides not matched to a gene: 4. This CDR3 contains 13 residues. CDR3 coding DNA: TGCGCCAGCAGCGCGACAGGGACCAATGAGCAGTTCTTC. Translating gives CASSATGTNEQFF.

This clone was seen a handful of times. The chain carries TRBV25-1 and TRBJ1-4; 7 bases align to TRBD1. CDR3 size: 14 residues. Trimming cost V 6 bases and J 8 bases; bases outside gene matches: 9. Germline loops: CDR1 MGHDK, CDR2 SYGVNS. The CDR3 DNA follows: TGTGCCAGCAGCGACAGGGATGTGGGCGAAAAACTGTTTTTT. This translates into CASSDRDVGEKLFF. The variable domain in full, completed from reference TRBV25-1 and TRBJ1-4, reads EADIYQTPRYLVIGTGKKITLECSQTMGHDKMYWYQQDPGMELHLIHYSYGVNSTEKGDLSSESTVSRIRTEHFPLTLESARPSHTSQYLCASSDRDVGEKLFFGSGTQLSVL.

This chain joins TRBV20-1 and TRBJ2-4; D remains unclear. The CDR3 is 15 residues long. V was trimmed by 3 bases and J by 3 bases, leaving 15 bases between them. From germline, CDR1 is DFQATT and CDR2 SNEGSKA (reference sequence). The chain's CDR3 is CSASPEPSGKNIQYF. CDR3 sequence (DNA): TGCAGTGCTAGTCCCGAGCCAAGTGGCAAAAACATTCAGTACTTC.

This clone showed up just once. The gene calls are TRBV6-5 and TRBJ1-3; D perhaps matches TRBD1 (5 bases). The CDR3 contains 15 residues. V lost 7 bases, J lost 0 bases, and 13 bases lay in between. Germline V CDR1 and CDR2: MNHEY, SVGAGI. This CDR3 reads CASTRGGDSGNTIYF. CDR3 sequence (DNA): TGTGCCAGCACTAGGGGAGGTGACTCTGGAAACACCATATATTTT.

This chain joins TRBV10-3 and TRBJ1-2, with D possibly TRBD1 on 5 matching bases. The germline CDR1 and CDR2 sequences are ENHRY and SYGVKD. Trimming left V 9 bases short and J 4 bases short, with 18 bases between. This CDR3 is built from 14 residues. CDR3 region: CAIRQGGVGYGYTF. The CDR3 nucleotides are TGTGCCATTAGGCAGGGTGGAGTGGGCTATGGCTACACCTTC.

CDR3 residues: CASSSGTSGTRAYEQYV. CDR3 coding DNA: TGCGCCAGCAGCTCCGGGACTAGCGGGACCCGGGCCTACGAGCAGTACGTC. The chain recombines TRBV5-1 with TRBJ2-7; TRBD2 aligns across 13 bases. CDR1 is SGHRS, CDR2 YFSETQ, per germline. The junction had 8 bases not matched to a gene; V was cut back by 3 bases and J by 2 bases. CDR3 size: 17 residues.

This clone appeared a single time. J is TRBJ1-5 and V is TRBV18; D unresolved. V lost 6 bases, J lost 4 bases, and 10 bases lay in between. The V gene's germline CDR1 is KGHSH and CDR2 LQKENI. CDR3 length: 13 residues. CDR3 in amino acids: CASSPAGNQPQHF. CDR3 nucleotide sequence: TGTGCCAGCTCCCCCGCAGGTAATCAGCCCCAGCATTTT. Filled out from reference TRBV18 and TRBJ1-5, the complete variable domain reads NAGVMQNPRHLVRRRGQEARLRCSPMKGHSHVYWYRQLPEEGLKFMVYLQKENIIDESGMPKERFSAEFPKEGPSILRIQQVVRGDSAAYFCASSPAGNQPQHFGDGTRLSIL.

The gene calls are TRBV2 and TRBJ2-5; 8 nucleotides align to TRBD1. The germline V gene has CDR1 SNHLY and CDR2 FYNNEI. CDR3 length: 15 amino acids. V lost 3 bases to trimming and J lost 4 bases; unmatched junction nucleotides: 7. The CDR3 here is CASSEQGALGETQYF. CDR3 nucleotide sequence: TGTGCCAGCAGTGAGCAGGGGGCTTTGGGAGAGACCCAGTACTTC. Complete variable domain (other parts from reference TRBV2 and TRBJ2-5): EPEVTQTPSHQVTQMGQEVILRCVPISNHLYFYWYRQILGQKVEFLVSFYNNEISEKSEIFDDQFSVERPDGSNFTLKIRSTKLEDSAMYFCASSEQGALGETQYFGPGTRLLVL.

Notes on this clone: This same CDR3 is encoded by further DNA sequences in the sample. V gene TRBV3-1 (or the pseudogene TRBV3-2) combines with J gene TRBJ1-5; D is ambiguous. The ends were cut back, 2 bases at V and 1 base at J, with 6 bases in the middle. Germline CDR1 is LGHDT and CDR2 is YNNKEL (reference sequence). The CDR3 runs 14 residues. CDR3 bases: TGTGCCAGCAGCCAATCGGGAAGCAATCAGCCCCAGCATTTT. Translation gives CASSQSGSNQPQHF.

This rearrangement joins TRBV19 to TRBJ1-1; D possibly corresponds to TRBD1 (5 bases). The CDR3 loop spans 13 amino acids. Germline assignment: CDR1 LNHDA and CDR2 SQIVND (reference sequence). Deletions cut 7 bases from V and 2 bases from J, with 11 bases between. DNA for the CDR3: TGTGCCAGTACCCTCAGGGTTAACACTGAAGCTTTCTTT. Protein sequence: CASTLRVNTEAFF.

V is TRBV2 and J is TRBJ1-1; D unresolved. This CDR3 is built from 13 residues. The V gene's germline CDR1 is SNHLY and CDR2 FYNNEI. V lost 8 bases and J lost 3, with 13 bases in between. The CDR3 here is CASPTPMDTEAFF. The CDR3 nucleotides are TGTGCCAGCCCTACCCCGATGGACACTGAAGCTTTCTTT.

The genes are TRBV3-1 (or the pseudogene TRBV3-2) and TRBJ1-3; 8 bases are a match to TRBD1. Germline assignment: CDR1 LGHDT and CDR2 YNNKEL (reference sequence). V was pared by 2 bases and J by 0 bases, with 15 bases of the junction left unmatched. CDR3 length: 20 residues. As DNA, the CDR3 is TGTGCCAGCAGCCAATATCCCGAACAGGGGGATTCCTTCTCTGGAAACACCATATATTTT. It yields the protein CASSQYPEQGDSFSGNTIYF.

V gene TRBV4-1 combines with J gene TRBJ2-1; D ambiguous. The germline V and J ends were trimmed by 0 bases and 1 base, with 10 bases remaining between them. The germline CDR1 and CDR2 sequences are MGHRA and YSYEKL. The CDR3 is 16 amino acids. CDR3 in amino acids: CASSQEVTLSYNEQFF. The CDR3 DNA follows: TGCGCCAGCAGCCAAGAAGTCACTTTGTCCTACAATGAGCAGTTCTTC.

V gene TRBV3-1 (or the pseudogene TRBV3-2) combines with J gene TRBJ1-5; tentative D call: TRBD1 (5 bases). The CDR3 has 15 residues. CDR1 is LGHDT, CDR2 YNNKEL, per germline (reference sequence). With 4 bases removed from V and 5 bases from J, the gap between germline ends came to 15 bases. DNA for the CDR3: TGTGCCAGCAGCCTTCGCGGGGGAATGGATCAGCCCCAGCATTTT. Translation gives CASSLRGGMDQPQHF.

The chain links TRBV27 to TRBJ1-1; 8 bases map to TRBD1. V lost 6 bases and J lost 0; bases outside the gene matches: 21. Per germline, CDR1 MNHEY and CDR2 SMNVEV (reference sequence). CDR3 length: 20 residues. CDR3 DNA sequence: TGTGCCAGCAGGAGAATTCGCGGGACAGGCGGGATGTCCCTGAACACTGAAGCTTTCTTT. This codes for CASRRIRGTGGMSLNTEAFF.

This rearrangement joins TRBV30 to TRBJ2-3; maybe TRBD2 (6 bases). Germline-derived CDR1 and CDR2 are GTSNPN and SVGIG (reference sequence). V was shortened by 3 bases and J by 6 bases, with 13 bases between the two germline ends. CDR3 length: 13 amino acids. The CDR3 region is CAWRGGAPDTQYF. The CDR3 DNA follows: TGTGCCTGGAGGGGGGGTGCGCCTGATACGCAGTATTTT.

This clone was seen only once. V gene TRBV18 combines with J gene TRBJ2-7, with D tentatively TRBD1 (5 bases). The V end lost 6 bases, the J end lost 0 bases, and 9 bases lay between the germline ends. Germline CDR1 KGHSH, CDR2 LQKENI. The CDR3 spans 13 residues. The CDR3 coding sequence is TGTGCCAGCTCTCCGGACACCTCCTACGAGCAGTACGTC. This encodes CASSPDTSYEQYV.

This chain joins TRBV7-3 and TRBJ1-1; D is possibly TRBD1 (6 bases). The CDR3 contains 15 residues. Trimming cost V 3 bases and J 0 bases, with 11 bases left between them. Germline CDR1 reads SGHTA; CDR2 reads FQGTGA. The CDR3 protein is CASSLGHRVNTEAFF. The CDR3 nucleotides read TGTGCCAGCAGCTTGGGCCACAGGGTGAACACTGAAGCTTTCTTT.

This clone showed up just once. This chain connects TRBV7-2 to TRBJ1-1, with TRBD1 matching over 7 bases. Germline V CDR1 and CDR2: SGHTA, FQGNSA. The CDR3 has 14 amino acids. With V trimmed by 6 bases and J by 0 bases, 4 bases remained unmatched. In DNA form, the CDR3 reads TGTGCCAGCAGGTACAGGGGAATGAACACTGAAGCTTTCTTT. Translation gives CASRYRGMNTEAFF. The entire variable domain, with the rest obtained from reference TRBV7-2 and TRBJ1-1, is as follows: GAGVSQSPSNKVTEKGKDVELRCDPISGHTALYWYRQSLGQGLEFLIYFQGNSAPDKSGLPSDRFSAERTGGSVSTLTIQRTQQEDSAVYLCASRYRGMNTEAFFGQGTRLTVV.

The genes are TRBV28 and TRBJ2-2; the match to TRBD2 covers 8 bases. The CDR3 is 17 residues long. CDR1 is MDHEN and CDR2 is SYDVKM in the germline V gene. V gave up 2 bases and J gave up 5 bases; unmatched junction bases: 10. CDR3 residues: CASSLLSGGPGTGELFF. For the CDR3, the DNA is TGTGCCAGCAGTTTACTTTCGGGAGGGCCCGGGACCGGGGAGCTGTTTTTT.

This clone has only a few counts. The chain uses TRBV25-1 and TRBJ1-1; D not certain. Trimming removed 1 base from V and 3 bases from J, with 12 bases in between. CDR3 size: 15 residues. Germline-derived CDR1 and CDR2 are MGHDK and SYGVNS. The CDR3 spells CASSEFSGIYTEAFF. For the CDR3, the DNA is TGTGCCAGCAGTGAATTCTCGGGGATTTACACTGAAGCTTTCTTT.